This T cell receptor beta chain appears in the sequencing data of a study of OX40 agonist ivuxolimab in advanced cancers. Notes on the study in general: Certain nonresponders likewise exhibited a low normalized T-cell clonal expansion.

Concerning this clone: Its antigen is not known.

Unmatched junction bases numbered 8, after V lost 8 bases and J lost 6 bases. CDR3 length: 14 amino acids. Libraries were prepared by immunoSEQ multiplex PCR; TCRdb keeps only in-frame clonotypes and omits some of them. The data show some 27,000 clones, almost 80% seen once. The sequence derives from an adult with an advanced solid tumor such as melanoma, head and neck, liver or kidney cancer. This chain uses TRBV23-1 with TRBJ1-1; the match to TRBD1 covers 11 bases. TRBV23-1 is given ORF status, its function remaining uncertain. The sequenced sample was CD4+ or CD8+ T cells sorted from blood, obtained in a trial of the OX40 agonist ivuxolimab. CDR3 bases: TGCGCCAGCGCCCCAAGGGGACAGGGGGCTGAAGCTTTCTTT. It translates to CASAPRGQGAEAFF.